Listed below are T cell receptor beta chains from one sample, sequenced in a study of human T cells and chemical hapten exposure. One entry per CDR3 protein, called by TCRdb with MiXCR from the RACE reads. The data hold over 130,000 distinct CDR3 sequences, with around 11% observed a single time. Sequencing used whole blood, obtained in connection with sensitization to the hapten diphenylcyclopropenone (DPC). The source is a woman aged 45-65 years with alopecia areata. Some clones in this sample may be carry-over from other donors' samples. The CDR3 runs from the conserved cysteine through the conserved F or W. D genes are given only for firm matches.

V gene,J gene,D gene,CDR3 protein
TRBV19,TRBJ2-1,TRBD1,CASSPNRGDEQFF
TRBV7-9,TRBJ2-1,-,CASSLGSIGDEQFF
TRBV6-2/TRBV6-3,TRBJ2-3,TRBD2,CASSYHSAGLAGGDTQYF
TRBV6-2/TRBV6-3,TRBJ2-2,-,CASTMTGELFF
TRBV29-1,TRBJ2-5,TRBD2,CSVGRASGRSQETQYF
TRBV12-3/TRBV12-4,TRBJ2-4,-,CASSLEGIAKNIQYF
TRBV29-1,TRBJ1-1,-,CSVYNTEAFF
TRBV12-3/TRBV12-4,TRBJ1-5,TRBD1,CASSGDRAGIGNQPQHF
TRBV7-9,TRBJ2-1,TRBD2,CASSSIAGGPPAF
TRBV19,TRBJ2-1,-,CASRSGTNYNEQFF
TRBV20-1,TRBJ2-7,TRBD1,CSARDQGQAPKEQYF
TRBV20-1,TRBJ2-1,TRBD2,CSAKMASGPYNEQFF
TRBV27,TRBJ2-7,-,CASSNRDTYEQYF
TRBV7-2,TRBJ2-1,-,CASSLRLQTDYRNEQFF
TRBV27,TRBJ2-2,-,CASRRRRAGPGELFF
TRBV28,TRBJ2-3,TRBD1,CASRTGTGGHTDTQYF
TRBV29-1,TRBJ2-7,-,CSVGGQEFYEQYF
TRBV20-1,TRBJ2-7,-,CSAIHLERTTREQYF
TRBV19,TRBJ2-2,TRBD1,CASIRDRGSTGELFF
TRBV7-2,TRBJ2-2,-,CASSGDPTNTGELFF
TRBV2,TRBJ1-4,-,CAPRLGKKLFF
TRBV12-3/TRBV12-4,TRBJ1-4,TRBD1,CASRAGGGLAEKLFF
TRBV15,TRBJ2-4,-,CATRERDKNIQYF
TRBV3-1,TRBJ1-2,TRBD1,CASSQEQGAHGYTF
TRBV6-5,TRBJ1-2,-,CASSYSRSLSGGYTF
TRBV21-1,TRBJ2-1,-,CASSCRAGERAEQFF
TRBV19,TRBJ1-2,TRBD1,CASSRDRGRGYTF
TRBV6-2/TRBV6-3,TRBJ2-6,-,CASTKRGTVTSGANVLTF
TRBV19,TRBJ2-5,-,CVSSVGQETQYF
TRBV11-3,TRBJ2-3,TRBD2,CASSEGLASYDTQYF
TRBV27,TRBJ1-1,-,CASSLRGSGTEAFF